This is a list of T cell receptor beta chains from one sample in a study of blood T cell repertoires in COVID-19. Assay: immunoSEQ multiplex PCR; the TCRdb copy retains only in-frame clones and omits some. Among some 88,000 clones listed, roughly 90% were seen once. What was sequenced was peripheral blood. These receptor sequences come from a man aged 60 to 75 with acute or convalescent COVID-19. The conserved cysteine and the conserved F or W are not part of the CDR3 here. Fields, in order: V gene, J gene, CDR3 protein.

TRBV27	TRBJ1-5	ASSAFAGQPQH
TRBV19	TRBJ1-5	ASSTSGIEPQH
TRBV2	TRBJ2-5	ASSEGPIQETQY
TRBV6-5	TRBJ2-5	ASPDNRWETQY
TRBV21-1	TRBJ2-1	ASSKEERRSYNEQF
TRBV9	TRBJ1-3	ASSVADRGNTIY
TRBV7-6	TRBJ2-4	ASSLAWGRENIQY
TRBV6-1	TRBJ1-5	ASSEGQVRQPQH
TRBV27	TRBJ2-2	ASSQSAAGELF
TRBV12-3/TRBV12-4	TRBJ1-6	ASSFTGSPLH
TRBV30	TRBJ1-4	AWSGQVLNEKLF
TRBV5-5	TRBJ2-7	ATRPGQGSYEQY
TRBV23-1	TRBJ2-5	ASSQGHFQETQY
TRBV10-1	TRBJ2-7	ASSDPRQGSYEQY
TRBV7-9	TRBJ2-4	ASSRLGTGVPKNIQY
TRBV28	TRBJ2-1	ASRSGGPGSNEQF
TRBV5-1	TRBJ2-5	ASSLEGIETQY
TRBV29-1	TRBJ2-3	SVGLAGAGLTDTQY
TRBV21-1	TRBJ2-1	ASSKVYRTGVDKQF
TRBV21-1	TRBJ1-3	ASSKVLGGSLSGNTIY
TRBV27	TRBJ1-5	ASSKGTGVLNQPQH
TRBV5-6	TRBJ2-3	ASSLGTSATDTDTQY
TRBV6-2/TRBV6-3	TRBJ1-2	ASSYGSRNGYT
TRBV18	TRBJ2-2	ASSPGQPNTGELF
TRBV6-8	TRBJ2-7	ASGTSGGYEQY
TRBV9	TRBJ2-3	ASSVNGHTTDTQY
TRBV5-1	TRBJ2-2	ASSWDIPGELF
TRBV6-6	TRBJ2-5	ASSSDRQETQY
TRBV14	TRBJ1-1	ASSHRGWTEAF
TRBV2	TRBJ2-7	ASREGTSGAYEQY
TRBV5-1	TRBJ1-1	ASSLRPWTGGPNTEAF
TRBV29-1	TRBJ2-1	KGGDRGLEF
TRBV6-2/TRBV6-3	TRBJ1-1	ASSYWRNTEAF
TRBV4-3	TRBJ2-7	ASSTRQGPYEQY
TRBV6-6	TRBJ1-2	ASSYSSGIYGYT
TRBV6-5	TRBJ1-1	ASSYSSRAF
TRBV27	TRBJ2-3	ASSTRLVSRLADTQY
TRBV29-1	TRBJ1-5	SVGTGRNQPQH
TRBV21-1	TRBJ1-2	ASSLQRRVRGYT
TRBV7-3	TRBJ1-1	ASSQGVLTEAF
TRBV5-8	TRBJ2-1	ASRGLNPEQF
TRBV5-1	TRBJ2-3	ASSLYGAQY
TRBV5-6	TRBJ1-3	ASSFHREYSGNTIY
TRBV15	TRBJ2-3	ATSRDATSGGN
TRBV24-1	TRBJ2-1	ATSDSLSSWNEQF
TRBV27	TRBJ1-5	ASSSGGQPQH
TRBV6-6	TRBJ1-1	ASLPRGANTEAF
TRBV5-1	TRBJ2-1	ASSLIIGTGGLAGGSEQF
TRBV7-2	TRBJ1-5	ASSLILGGQPQH
TRBV7-2	TRBJ2-3	ASSEMAGLTDTQY
TRBV30	TRBJ1-1	AWSPGWAEAF
TRBV7-8	TRBJ2-7	ASSLGGSGEYEQY
TRBV9	TRBJ2-7	ASNLLAGFYEQY
TRBV3-1/TRBV3-2	TRBJ1-1	ASSSSGGYTEAF
TRBV25-1	TRBJ2-5	ASSWTGFQETQY